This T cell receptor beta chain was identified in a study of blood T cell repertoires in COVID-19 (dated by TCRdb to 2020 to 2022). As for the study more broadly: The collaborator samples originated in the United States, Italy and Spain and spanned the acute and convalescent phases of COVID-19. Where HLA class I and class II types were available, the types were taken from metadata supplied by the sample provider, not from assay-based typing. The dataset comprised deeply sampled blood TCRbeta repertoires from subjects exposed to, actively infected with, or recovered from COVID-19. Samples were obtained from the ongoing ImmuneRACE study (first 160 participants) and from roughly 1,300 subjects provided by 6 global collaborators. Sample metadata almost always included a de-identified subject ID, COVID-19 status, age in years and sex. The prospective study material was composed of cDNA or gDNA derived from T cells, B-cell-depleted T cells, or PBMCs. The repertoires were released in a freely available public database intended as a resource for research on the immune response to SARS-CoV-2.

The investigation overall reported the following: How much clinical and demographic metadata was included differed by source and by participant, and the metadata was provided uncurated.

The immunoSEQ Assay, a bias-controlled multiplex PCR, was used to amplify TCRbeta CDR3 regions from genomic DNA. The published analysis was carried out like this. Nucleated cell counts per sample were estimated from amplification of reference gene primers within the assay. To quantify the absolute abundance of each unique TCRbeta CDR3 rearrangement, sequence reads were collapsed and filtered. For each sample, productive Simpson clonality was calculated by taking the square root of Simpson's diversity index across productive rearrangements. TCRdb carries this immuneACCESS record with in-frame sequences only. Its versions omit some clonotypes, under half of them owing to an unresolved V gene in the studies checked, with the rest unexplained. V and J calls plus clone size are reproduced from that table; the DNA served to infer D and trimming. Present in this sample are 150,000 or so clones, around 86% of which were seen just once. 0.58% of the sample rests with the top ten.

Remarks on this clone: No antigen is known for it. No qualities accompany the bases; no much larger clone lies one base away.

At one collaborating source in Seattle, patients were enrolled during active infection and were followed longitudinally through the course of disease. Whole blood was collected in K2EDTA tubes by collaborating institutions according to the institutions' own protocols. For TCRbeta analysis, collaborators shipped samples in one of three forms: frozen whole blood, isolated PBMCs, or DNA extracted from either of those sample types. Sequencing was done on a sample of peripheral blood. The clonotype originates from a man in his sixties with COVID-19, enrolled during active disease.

CDR3 loop: CASSPGQGNEKLFF. The bases read TGTGCCAGCAGTCCTGGACAGGGGAATGAAAAACTGTTTTTT. This chain joins TRBV6-4 to TRBJ1-4, and TRBD1 aligns with 9 junction nucleotides. For CDR1 and CDR2, the germline V gene lists MRHNA and SNTAGT. Relative to germline, V is missing 5 bases and J is missing 5 bases, with 3 bases of the junction outside any gene match. The CDR3 spans 14 residues, from the cysteine through the phenylalanine. This entry keeps only the CDR3 DNA: 42 bases, framed from base 1.